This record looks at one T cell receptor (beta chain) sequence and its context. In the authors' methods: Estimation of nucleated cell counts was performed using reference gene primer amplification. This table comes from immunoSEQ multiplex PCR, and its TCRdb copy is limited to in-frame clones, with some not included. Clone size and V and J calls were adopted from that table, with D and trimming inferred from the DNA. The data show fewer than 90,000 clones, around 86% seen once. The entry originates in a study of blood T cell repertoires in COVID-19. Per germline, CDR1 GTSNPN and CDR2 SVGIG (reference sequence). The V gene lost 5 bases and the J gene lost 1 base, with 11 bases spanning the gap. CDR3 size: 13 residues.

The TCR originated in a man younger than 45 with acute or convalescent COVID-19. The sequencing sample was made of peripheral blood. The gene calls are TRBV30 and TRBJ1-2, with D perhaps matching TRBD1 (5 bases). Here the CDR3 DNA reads TGTGCCTGGGGAAGGGGCCTTAACTATGGCTACACCTTC. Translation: CAWGRGLNYGYTF.